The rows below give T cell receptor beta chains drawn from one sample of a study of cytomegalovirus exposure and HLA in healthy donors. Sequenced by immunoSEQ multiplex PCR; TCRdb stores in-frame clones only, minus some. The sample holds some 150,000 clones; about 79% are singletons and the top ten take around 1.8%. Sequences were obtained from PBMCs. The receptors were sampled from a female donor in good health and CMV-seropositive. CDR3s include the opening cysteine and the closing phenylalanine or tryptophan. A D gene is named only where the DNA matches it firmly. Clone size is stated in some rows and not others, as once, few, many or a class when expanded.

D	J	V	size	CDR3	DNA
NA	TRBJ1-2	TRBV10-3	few	CAISESLGGRGYGYTF	TGTGCCATCAGTGAGTCTTTGGGGGGGCGCGGCTATGGCTACACCTTC
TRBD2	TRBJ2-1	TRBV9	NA	CASSVGLAGEGEQFF	TGTGCCAGCAGCGTTGGACTAGCGGGAGAGGGAGAGCAGTTCTTC
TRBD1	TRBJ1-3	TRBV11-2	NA	CASSGGTADSGNTIYF	TGTGCCAGCAGCGGTGGGACAGCAGACTCTGGAAACACCATATATTTT
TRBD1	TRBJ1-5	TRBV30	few	CAWSAGQGDQPQHF	TGTGCCTGGAGCGCCGGACAGGGGGATCAGCCCCAGCATTTT
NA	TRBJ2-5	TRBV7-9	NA	CASRNRVSETQYF	TGTGCCAGCAGAAACAGGGTCTCGGAGACCCAGTACTTC
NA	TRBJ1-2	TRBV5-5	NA	CASSLVGGSYTF	TGTGCCAGCAGCTTGGTAGGAGGGTCCTACACCTTC
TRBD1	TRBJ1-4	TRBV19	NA	CASSTGTATTNEKLFF	TGTGCCAGTAGTACCGGGACAGCAACAACTAATGAAAAACTGTTTTTT
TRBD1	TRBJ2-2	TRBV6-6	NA	CASSYSNRGDTGELFF	TGTGCCAGCAGTTACTCGAACAGGGGGGACACCGGGGAGCTGTTTTTT
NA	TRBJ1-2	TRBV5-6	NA	CASSSRVGYGYTF	TGTGCCAGCAGCTCCAGGGTAGGCTATGGCTACACCTTC
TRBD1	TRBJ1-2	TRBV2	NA	CARIRIGTVLHTF	TGTGCCAGGATACGGATTGGGACAGTCCTTCACACCTTC
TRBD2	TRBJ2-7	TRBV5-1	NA	CASSLAPPGRAQAEQYF	TGCGCCAGCAGCTTGGCCCCGCCCGGGAGGGCGCAGGCCGAGCAGTACTTC
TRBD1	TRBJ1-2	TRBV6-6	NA	CASSYSTGGNYGYTF	TGTGCCAGCAGTTACTCGACAGGGGGCAACTATGGCTACACCTTC
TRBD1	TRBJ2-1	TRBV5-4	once	CASSLGQGYNEQFF	TGTGCCAGCAGCTTGGGACAGGGATACAATGAGCAGTTCTTC
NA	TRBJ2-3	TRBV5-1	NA	CASSFYYPTDTQYF	TGCGCCAGCAGCTTTTATTATCCCACAGATACGCAGTATTTT
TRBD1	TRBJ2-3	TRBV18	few	CASSNPGQGSTDTQYF	TGTGCCAGCTCGAACCCGGGACAGGGGAGCACAGATACGCAGTATTTT
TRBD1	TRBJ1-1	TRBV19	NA	CASSRPTGGVDTEAFF	TGTGCCAGTAGTAGACCAACAGGGGGCGTTGACACTGAAGCTTTCTTT
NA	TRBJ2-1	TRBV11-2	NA	CASSPFGLEDEQFF	TGTGCCAGCAGCCCGTTCGGGTTAGAGGATGAGCAGTTCTTC
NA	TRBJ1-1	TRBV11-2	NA	CASSLGRGGGNTEAFF	TGTGCCAGCAGCTTGGGCAGGGGTGGGGGAAACACTGAAGCTTTCTTT
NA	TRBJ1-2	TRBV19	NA	CASLSDGYTF	TGTGCCAGTTTATCGGATGGCTACACCTTC
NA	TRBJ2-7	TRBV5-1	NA	CASSLGGATTHYEQYF	TGCGCCAGCAGCTTGGGGGGCGCTACCACCCACTACGAGCAGTACTTC
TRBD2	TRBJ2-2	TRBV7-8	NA	CASSLAGTSGGPGELFF	TGTGCCAGCAGCTTAGCCGGGACTAGCGGGGGCCCCGGGGAGCTGTTTTTT
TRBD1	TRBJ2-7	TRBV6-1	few	CASMTDRLTYEQYF	TGTGCCAGCATGACGGACAGGTTGACCTACGAGCAGTACTTC
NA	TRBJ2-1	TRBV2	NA	CASSLAQAYNEQFF	TGTGCCAGCAGTTTAGCGCAAGCCTACAATGAGCAGTTCTTC
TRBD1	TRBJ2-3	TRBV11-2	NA	CASSLTGPLDTQYF	TGTGCCAGCAGCCTGACAGGGCCACTAGATACGCAGTATTTT
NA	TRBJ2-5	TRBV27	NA	CASRRQAQETQYF	TGTGCCAGCAGACGACAGGCCCAAGAGACCCAGTACTTC
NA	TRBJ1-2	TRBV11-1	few	CASSLTNNYGYTF	TGTGCCAGCAGCCTCACAAATAACTATGGCTACACCTTC
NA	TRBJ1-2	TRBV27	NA	CASSPVVSNYGYTF	TGTGCCAGCAGTCCGGTAGTAAGTAACTATGGCTACACCTTC
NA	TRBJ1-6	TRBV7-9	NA	CASSLEGDSPLHF	TGTGCCAGCAGCTTAGAGGGGGACTCACCCCTCCACTTT
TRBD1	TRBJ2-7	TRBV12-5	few	CASGYTGEDEQYF	TGTGCTAGTGGGTACACAGGGGAAGACGAGCAGTACTTC
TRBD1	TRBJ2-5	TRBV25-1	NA	CASKGGQGETQYF	TGTGCCAGCAAGGGGGGACAGGGGGAGACCCAGTACTTC
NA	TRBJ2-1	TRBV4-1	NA	CASSPYASSAEVNEQFF	TGCGCCAGCAGCCCGTATGCCTCTAGCGCCGAGGTAAATGAGCAGTTCTTC
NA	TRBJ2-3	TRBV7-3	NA	CASSLTGGARTDTQYF	TGTGCCAGCAGCTTAACTGGAGGGGCGCGCACAGATACGCAGTATTTT
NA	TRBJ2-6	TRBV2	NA	CASSVGRSGANVLTF	TGTGCCAGCAGTGTTGGGCGCTCTGGGGCCAACGTCCTGACTTTC
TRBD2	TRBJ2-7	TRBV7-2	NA	CASSPRVYWVSGVRYEQYF	TGTGCCAGCAGCCCCCGGGTTTACTGGGTAAGCGGGGTTAGGTACGAGCAGTACTTC
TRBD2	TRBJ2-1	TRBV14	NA	CASSRRTSGRANNEQFF	TGTGCCAGCAGCCGACGGACTAGCGGGAGGGCTAATAATGAGCAGTTCTTC
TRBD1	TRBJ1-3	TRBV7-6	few	CASSAPATGAGNTIYF	TGTGCCAGCAGCGCCCCCGCGACAGGGGCTGGAAACACCATATATTTT
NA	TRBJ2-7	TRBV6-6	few	CASSYSGTPNYEQYF	TGTGCCAGCAGTTACTCAGGGACACCTAACTACGAGCAGTACTTC
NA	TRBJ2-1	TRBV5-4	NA	CASSTEPGSYNEQFF	TGTGCCAGCAGCACCGAACCGGGGTCCTACAATGAGCAGTTCTTC
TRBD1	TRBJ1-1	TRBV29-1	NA	CSVGDRGSHTEAFF	TGCAGCGTTGGAGACAGGGGGTCACACACTGAAGCTTTCTTT
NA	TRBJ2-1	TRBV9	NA	CASSAQGGDEQFF	TGTGCCAGCAGCGCCCAGGGTGGGGATGAGCAGTTCTTC
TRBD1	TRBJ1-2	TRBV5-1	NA	CASSEGQAYGYTF	TGCGCCAGCAGCGAGGGACAGGCCTATGGCTACACCTTC
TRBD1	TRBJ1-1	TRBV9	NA	CASSVEGTGTEAFF	TGTGCCAGCAGCGTAGAAGGGACAGGGACTGAAGCTTTCTTT